This T cell receptor (beta chain) was sequenced in a study of cytomegalovirus exposure and HLA in healthy donors. PCR primers comprised 60 Vbeta and 13 Jbeta primers. TCRdb keeps only in-frame clones here, not all; method: immunoSEQ multiplex PCR. This sample has over 85,000 clones; about 7.6% occur once, and the top ten carry over 2%. Study observations and caveats: Analysis was performed later, and it showed HLA-associated TCR beta chains to be more clonally expanded than equally common others. Researchers reportedly found TCR beta sequences accurately predicted most subjects' HLA-A and HLA-B alleles. Usually a TCR sequence was rare, but some public TCRs were found in many donors.

This clone was seen more than once but under ten times. Its antigen is undetermined. V lost 5 bases and J lost 5; bases outside the gene matches: 10. The CDR3 consists of 17 residues. Germline V CDR1 and CDR2: LNHNV, YYDKDF (reference sequence). The sequenced material came from PBMCs. V usage is TRBV15 and J usage is TRBJ2-3, with 13 bases fitting TRBD2. This TCR was recovered from a man aged 45-60 years in good health and CMV-seronegative. CDR3 residues: CATSPRGLAGEQDTQYF. Written as DNA, the CDR3 is TGTGCCACCAGCCCCCGAGGACTAGCGGGAGAGCAAGATACGCAGTATTTT.